This TCR beta chain was recorded in a study of spatial heterogeneity in lung cancer. Specified time point: sample taken at primary tumor resection. TCRdb itself ran the 5' RACE reads through MiXCR, one entry per CDR3 protein. This sample yields tens of thousands of distinct CDR3 sequences, of which roughly 15% are seen a single time; around three fifths belongs to the top ten. Germline values: CDR1 SQVTM, CDR2 ANQGSEA. With V trimmed by 5 bases and J by 0 bases, 2 bases remained unmatched. CDR3 length: 14 amino acids. This clonotype has at least ten counts. Sample: PBMCs, taken at surgery. V and J are TRBV29-1 and TRBJ2-7, with 12 positions matching TRBD1. The source is a male donor with early-stage non-small cell lung cancer. CDR3 sequence: CSVRDRGPSYEQYF. DNA for the CDR3: TGCAGCGTTCGGGACAGGGGGCCCTCCTACGAGCAGTACTTC.